The T cell receptor beta chain under discussion was sequenced for a study of blood T cell repertoires in COVID-19. Study as a whole: Acute and convalescent COVID-19 samples came from the United States, Italy and Spain. The cDNA or gDNA used as material had been derived from T cells, B-cell-depleted T cells, or PBMCs.

Study processing details: Nucleated cell number was recorded as an estimate derived from reference gene primer amplification. The method was immunoSEQ multiplex PCR; TCRdb's version includes in-frame clones alone and lacks a portion of them. That table gives V, J and clone size, and the DNA gave D and trimming. The table records 91,000 or so clones, 85% to 90% of them present only once. CDR3 length equals 15 residues. Looked up from germline, CDR1 is GTSNPN and CDR2 is SVGIG (reference sequence). V dropped 4 bases and J dropped 2 bases, with 14 bases sitting between them. The clonotype was recovered from an older woman in a cohort sampled during active or convalescent COVID-19. The sequenced sample was peripheral blood. The gene calls are TRBV30 and TRBJ2-2; D possibly corresponds to TRBD2 (6 bases). DNA of the CDR3: TGTGCCTGGACCGTGGGACTGGGAAACACCGGGGAGCTGTTTTTT. Its protein is CAWTVGLGNTGELFF.